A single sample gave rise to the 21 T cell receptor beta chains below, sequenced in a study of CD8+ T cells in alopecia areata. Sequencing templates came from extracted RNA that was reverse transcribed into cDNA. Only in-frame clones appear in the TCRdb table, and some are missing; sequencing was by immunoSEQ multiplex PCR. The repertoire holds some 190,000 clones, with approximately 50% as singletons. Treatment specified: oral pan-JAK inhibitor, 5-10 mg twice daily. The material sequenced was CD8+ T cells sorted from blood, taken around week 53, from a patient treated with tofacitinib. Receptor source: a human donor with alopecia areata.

This chain's CDR3 is CAWSVGGWNEQFF. Here the CDR3 DNA reads TGTGCCTGGAGTGTGGGAGGGTGGAATGAGCAGTTCTTC. The chain carries TRBV30 and TRBJ2-1; 7 bases fit TRBD2. There are 13 residues in the CDR3. V shed 0 bases and J 7 bases; nucleotides not matched to a gene: 3. The germline gives CDR1 GTSNPN, CDR2 SVGIG (reference sequence). Full variable domain (missing parts from reference TRBV30 and TRBJ2-1): SQTIHQWPATLVQPVGSPLSLECTVEGTSNPNLYWYRQAAGRGLQLLFYSVGIGQISSEVPQNLSASRPQDRQFILSSKKLLLSDSGFYLCAWSVGGWNEQFFGPGTRLTVL.

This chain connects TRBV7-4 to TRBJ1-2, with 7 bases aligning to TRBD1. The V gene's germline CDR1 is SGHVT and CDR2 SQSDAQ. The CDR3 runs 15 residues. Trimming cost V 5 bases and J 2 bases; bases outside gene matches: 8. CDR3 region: CASSLTGQENYGYTF. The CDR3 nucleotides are TGTGCCAGCAGCCTGACAGGGCAAGAGAACTATGGCTACACCTTC.

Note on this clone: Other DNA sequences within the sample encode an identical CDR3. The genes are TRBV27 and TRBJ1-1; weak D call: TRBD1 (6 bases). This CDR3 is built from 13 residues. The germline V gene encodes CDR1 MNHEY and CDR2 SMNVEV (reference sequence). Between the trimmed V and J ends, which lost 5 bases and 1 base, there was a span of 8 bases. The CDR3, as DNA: TGTGCCAGCAGTCTGGGACAGAACACTGAAGCTTTCTTT. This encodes CASSLGQNTEAFF.

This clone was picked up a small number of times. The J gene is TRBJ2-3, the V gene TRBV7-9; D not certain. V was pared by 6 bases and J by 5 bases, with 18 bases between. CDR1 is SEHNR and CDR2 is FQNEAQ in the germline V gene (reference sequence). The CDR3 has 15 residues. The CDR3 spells CASRESWGYEDTQYF. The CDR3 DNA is TGTGCCAGCAGAGAAAGCTGGGGTTACGAAGATACGCAGTATTTT.

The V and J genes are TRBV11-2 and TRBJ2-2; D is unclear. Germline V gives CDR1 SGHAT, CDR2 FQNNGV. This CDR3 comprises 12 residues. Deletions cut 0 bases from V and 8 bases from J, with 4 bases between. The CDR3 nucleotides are TGTGCCAGCAGCTTAGATCCAGGGGAGCTGTTTTTT. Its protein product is CASSLDPGELFF.

The CDR3 DNA sequence: TGCAGCCCGGGACTAGTTAATTCAAATGAGCAGTTCTTC. It translates to CSPGLVNSNEQFF. V gene TRBV29-1 combines with J gene TRBJ2-1; 8 bases are shared with TRBD2. The CDR3 consists of 13 residues. J gave up 7 bases and V 8 bases, and 10 bases lay outside the gene matches. Germline V gives CDR1 SQVTM, CDR2 ANQGSEA.

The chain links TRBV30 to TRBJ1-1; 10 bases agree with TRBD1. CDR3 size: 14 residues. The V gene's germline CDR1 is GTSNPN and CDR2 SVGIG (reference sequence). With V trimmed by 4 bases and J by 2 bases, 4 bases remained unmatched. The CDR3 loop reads CAWIDRGRNTEAFF. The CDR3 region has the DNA TGTGCCTGGATTGACAGGGGGCGAAACACTGAAGCTTTCTTT. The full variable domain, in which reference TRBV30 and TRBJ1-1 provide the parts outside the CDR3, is SQTIHQWPATLVQPVGSPLSLECTVEGTSNPNLYWYRQAAGRGLQLLFYSVGIGQISSEVPQNLSASRPQDRQFILSSKKLLLSDSGFYLCAWIDRGRNTEAFFGQGTRLTVV.

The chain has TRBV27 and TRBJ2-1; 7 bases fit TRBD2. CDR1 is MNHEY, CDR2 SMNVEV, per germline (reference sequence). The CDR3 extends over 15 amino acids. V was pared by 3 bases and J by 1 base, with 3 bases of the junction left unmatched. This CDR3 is CASSFWGGSYNEQFF. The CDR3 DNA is TGTGCCAGCAGTTTCTGGGGAGGGTCCTACAATGAGCAGTTCTTC.

CDR3 DNA sequence: TGCGCCAGCAGCCAAAGGACAGGGCTTAGCTCTGGGGCCAACGTCCTGACTTTC. Its translation is CASSQRTGLSSGANVLTF. The chain employs TRBV4-3 and TRBJ2-6; TRBD1 matches at 8 bases. The CDR3 totals 18 residues. Germline lookup yields CDR1 LGHNA and CDR2 YSLEER. With V trimmed by 2 bases and J by 0 bases, 6 bases remained unmatched.

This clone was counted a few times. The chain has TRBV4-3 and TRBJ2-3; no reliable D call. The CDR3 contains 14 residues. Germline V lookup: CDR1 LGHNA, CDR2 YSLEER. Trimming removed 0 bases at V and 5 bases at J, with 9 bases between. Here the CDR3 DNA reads TGCGCCAGCAGCCAAGAGTCAAGGGAAGATACGCAGTATTTT. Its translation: CASSQESREDTQYF.

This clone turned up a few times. CDR3 nucleotides: TGCAGCGTTGGTGCTTCAGGGTCTAGGGGCTATGGCTACACCTTC. Encoded protein: CSVGASGSRGYGYTF. The chain couples TRBV29-1 to TRBJ1-2; a possible D gene is TRBD1 (5 bases). Germline lookup yields CDR1 SQVTM and CDR2 ANQGSEA. Deletions cut 4 bases from V and 4 bases from J, with 19 bases between. This CDR3 is 15 amino acids long.

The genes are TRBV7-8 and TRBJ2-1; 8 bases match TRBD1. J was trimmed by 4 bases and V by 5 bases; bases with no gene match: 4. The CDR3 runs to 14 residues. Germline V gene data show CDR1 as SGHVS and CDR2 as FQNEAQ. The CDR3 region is CASSRDRGYNEQFF. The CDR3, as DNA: TGTGCCAGCAGCCGAGACAGGGGATACAATGAGCAGTTCTTC.

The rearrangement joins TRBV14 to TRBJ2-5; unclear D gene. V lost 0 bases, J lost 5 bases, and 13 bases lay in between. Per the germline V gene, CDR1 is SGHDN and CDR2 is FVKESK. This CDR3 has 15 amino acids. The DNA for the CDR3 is TGTGCCAGCAGCCAAGATCCGTGGGGTTGGGAGACCCAGTACTTC. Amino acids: CASSQDPWGWETQYF.

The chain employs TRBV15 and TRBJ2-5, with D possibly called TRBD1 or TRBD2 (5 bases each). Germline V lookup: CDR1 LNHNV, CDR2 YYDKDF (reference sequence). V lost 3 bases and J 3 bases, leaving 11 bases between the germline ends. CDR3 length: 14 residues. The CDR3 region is CATSSYGGEETQYF. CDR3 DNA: TGTGCCACCAGCAGTTATGGGGGTGAAGAGACCCAGTACTTC.

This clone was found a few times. This CDR3 is CSVVENTEAFF. DNA of the CDR3: TGCAGCGTTGTGGAGAACACTGAAGCTTTCTTT. The J gene is TRBJ1-1, the V gene TRBV29-1; D uncertain. V shed 4 bases and J shed 1 base, with 4 bases lying between them. Per the germline V gene, CDR1 is SQVTM and CDR2 is ANQGSEA. The CDR3 spans 11 residues.

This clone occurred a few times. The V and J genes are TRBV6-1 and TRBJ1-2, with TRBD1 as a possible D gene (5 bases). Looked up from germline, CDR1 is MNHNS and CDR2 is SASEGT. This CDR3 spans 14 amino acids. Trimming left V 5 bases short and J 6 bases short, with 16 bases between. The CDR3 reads CASSTTTVPDGYTF. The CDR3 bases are TGTGCCAGCAGTACCACGACAGTGCCGGATGGCTACACCTTC.

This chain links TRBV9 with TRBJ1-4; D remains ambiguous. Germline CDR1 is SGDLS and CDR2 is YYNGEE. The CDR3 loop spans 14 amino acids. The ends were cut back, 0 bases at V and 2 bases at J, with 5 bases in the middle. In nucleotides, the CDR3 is TGTGCCAGCAGCGTAGCGGGGACTAATGAAAAACTGTTTTTT. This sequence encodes CASSVAGTNEKLFF.

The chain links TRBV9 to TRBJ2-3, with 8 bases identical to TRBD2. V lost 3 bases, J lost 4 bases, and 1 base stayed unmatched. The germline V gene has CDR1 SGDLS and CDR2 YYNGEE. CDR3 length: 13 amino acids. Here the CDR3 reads CASSAGGADTQYF. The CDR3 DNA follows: TGTGCCAGCAGCGCCGGGGGGGCAGATACGCAGTATTTT.

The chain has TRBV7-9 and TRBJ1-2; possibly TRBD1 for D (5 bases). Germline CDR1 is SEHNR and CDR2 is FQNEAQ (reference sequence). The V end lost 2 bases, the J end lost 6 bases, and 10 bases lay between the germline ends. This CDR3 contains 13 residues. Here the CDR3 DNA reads TGTGCCAGCAGCTTAAAGACAGTAGATGGCTACACCTTC. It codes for CASSLKTVDGYTF.

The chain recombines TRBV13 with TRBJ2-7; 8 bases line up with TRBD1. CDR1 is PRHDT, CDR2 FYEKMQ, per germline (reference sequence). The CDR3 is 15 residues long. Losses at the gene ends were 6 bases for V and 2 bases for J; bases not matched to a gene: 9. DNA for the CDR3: TGTGCCAGCAGTCCTGGGGACAGGCAACCCTACGAGCAGTACTTC. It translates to CASSPGDRQPYEQYF.

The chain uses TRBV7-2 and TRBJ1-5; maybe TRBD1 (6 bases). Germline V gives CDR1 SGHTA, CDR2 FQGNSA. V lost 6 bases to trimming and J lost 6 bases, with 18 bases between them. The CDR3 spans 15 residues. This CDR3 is CASRPALGGGQPQHF. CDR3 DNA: TGTGCCAGCAGACCCGCCTTGGGGGGCGGTCAGCCCCAGCATTTT.